This T cell receptor (beta chain) was identified during a study of T cell repertoires in cytomegalovirus infection. About the study: Both CMV infection and a matching HLA type were indicated by public TCR beta signatures. Findings and caveats of the study: Totalled public TCR beta family frequency picked out people who carried CMV plus the relevant HLA. Dominant in the ex vivo response were TCR beta clonotypes restricted by HLA-C and specific for CMV.

Comments on this clonotype: What it binds is unknown.

The CDR3 extends over 13 amino acids. V dropped 3 bases and J dropped 5 bases, with 8 bases sitting between them. Germline values: CDR1 KGHSH, CDR2 LQKENI. Each CDR3 protein gets one entry after TCRdb re-called the reads with MiXCR. The sample shows 400,000 or so distinct CDR3 sequences, about 33% of them seen only once. V and J are TRBV18 and TRBJ1-3; no clear D. Sequencing used PBMCs. The sequence was collected from a human donor in good health (CMV status not recorded). Some clones in this sample may be carry-over from other donors' samples. The CDR3 loop is CASSPARRNTIYF. The CDR3 DNA reads TGTGCCAGCTCACCCGCACGGAGAAACACCATATATTTT. Full variable domain (missing parts from reference TRBV18 and TRBJ1-3): NAGVMQNPRHLVRRRGQEARLRCSPMKGHSHVYWYRQLPEEGLKFMVYLQKENIIDESGMPKERFSAEFPKEGPSILRIQQVVRGDSAAYFCASSPARRNTIYFGEGSWLTVV.